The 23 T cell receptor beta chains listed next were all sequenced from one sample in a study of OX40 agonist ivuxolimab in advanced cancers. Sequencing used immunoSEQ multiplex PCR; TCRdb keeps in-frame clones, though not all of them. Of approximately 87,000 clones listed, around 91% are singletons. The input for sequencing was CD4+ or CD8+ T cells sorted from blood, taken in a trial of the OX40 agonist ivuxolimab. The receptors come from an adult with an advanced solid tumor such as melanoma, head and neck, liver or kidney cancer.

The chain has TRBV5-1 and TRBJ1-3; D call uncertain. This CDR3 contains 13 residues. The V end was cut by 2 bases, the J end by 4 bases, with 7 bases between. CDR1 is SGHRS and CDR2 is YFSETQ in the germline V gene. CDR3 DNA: TGCGCCAGCAGCTTAAGAGGAGGAAACACCATATATTTT. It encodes CASSLRGGNTIYF.

The CDR3 DNA sequence: TGTGCCAGCAGCTTACGCAGGGGGAACACCGGGGAGCTGTTTTTT. Its translation: CASSLRRGNTGELFF. The chain employs TRBV7-2 and TRBJ2-2, with TRBD1 as a possible D gene (6 bases). Germline V CDR1 and CDR2: SGHTA, FQGNSA. V gave up 2 bases and J gave up 1 base, with 8 bases separating them. The CDR3 has 15 residues.

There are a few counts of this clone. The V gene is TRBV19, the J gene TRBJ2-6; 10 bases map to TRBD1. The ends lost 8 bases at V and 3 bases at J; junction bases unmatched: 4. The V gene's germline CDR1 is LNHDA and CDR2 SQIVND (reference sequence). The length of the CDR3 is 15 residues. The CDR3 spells CASRQGAYGANVLTF. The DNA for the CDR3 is TGTGCCAGTCGACAGGGGGCGTATGGGGCCAACGTCCTGACTTTC.

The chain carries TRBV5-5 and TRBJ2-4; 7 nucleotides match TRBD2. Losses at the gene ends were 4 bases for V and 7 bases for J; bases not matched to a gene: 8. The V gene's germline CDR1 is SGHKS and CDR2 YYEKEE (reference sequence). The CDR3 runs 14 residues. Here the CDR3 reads CASSAGTIRNIQYF. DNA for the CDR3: TGTGCCAGCAGCGCGGGGACTATCCGGAACATTCAGTACTTC.

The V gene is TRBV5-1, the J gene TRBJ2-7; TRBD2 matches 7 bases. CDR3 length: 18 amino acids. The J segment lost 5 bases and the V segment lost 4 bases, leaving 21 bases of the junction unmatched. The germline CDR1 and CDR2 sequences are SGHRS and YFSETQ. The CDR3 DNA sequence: TGCGCCAGCAGCAACAAGATTTATGGCAGCGGGATGACACACGAGCAGTACTTC. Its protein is CASSNKIYGSGMTHEQYF.

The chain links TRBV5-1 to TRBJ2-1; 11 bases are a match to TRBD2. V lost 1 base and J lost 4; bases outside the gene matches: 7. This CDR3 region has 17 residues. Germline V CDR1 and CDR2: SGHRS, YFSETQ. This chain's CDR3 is CASSLTRTSGFYNEQFF. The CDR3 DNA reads TGCGCCAGCAGCTTGACGCGGACTAGCGGGTTTTACAATGAGCAGTTCTTC.

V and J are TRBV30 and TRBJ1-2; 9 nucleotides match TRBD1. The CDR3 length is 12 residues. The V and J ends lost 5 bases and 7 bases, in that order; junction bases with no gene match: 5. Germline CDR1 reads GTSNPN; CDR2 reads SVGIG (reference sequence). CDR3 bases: TGTGCCTGGGAAACAGGGGGCGGTGGCTACACCTTC. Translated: CAWETGGGGYTF.

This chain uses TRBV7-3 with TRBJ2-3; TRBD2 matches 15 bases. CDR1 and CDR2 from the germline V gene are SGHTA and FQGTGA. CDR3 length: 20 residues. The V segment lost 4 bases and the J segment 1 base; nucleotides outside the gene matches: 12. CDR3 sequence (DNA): TGTGCCAGCAGCTCCGCCGGGACTAGCGGGAGGCCCCCCGGCACAGATACGCAGTATTTT. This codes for CASSSAGTSGRPPGTDTQYF.

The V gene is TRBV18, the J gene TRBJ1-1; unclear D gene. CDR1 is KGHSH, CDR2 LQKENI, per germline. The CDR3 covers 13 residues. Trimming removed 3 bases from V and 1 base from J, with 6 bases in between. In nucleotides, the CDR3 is TGTGCCAGCTCACCCCTGGGGAACACTGAAGCTTTCTTT. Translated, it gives CASSPLGNTEAFF.

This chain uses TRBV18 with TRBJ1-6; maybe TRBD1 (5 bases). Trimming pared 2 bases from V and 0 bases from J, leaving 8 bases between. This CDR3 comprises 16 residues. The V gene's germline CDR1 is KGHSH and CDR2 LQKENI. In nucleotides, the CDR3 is TGTGCCAGCTCACCAAGACAGAGCTCCTATAATTCACCCCTCCACTTT. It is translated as CASSPRQSSYNSPLHF.

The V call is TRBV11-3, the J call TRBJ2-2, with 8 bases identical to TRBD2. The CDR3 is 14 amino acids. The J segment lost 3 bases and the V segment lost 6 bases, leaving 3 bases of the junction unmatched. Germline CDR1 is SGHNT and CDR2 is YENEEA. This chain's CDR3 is CASSREGHTGELFF. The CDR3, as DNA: TGTGCCAGCAGTCGGGAGGGCCACACCGGGGAGCTGTTTTTT.

CDR3 loop: CASNKDYSSSYEQYF. CDR3 DNA: TGTGCCAGCAACAAAGATTATTCGAGCTCCTACGAGCAGTACTTC. This chain connects TRBV7-2 to TRBJ2-7; D is undetermined. The CDR3 extends over 15 amino acids. Looked up from germline, CDR1 is SGHTA and CDR2 is FQGNSA. With 7 bases removed from V and 0 bases from J, the gap between germline ends came to 16 bases.

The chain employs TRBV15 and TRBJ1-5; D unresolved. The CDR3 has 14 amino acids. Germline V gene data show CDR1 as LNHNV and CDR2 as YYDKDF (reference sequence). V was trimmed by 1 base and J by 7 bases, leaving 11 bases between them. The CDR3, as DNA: TGTGCCACCAGCAGAGCAGTAGGTGGGCAGCCCCAGCATTTT. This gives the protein CATSRAVGGQPQHF.

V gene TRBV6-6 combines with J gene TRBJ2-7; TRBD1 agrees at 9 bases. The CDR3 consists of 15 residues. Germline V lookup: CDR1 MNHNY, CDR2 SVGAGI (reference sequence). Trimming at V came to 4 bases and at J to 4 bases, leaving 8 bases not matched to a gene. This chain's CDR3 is CASSSPGQGRYEQYF. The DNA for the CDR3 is TGTGCCAGCAGTTCTCCGGGACAGGGACGTTACGAGCAGTACTTC.

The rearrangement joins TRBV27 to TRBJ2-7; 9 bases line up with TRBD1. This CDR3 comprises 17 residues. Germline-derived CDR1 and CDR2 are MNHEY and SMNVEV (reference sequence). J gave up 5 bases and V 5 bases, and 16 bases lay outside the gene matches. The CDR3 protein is CASSAPVGGQGRDEQYF. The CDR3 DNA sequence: TGTGCCAGCAGTGCTCCGGTGGGGGGACAGGGTAGGGACGAGCAGTACTTC.

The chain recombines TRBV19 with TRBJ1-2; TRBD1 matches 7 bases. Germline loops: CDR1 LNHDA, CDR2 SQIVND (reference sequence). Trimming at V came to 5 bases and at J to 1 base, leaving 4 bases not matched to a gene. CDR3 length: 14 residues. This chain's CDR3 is CASSPRDSNYGYTF. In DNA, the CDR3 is TGTGCCAGTAGTCCCCGGGACAGTAACTATGGCTACACCTTC.

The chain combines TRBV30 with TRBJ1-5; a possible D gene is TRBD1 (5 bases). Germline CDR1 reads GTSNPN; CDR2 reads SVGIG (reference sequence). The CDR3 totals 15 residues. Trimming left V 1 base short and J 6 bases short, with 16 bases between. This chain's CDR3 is CAWSAGGGNGQPQHF. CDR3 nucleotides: TGTGCCTGGAGTGCGGGTGGGGGAAACGGTCAGCCCCAGCATTTT.

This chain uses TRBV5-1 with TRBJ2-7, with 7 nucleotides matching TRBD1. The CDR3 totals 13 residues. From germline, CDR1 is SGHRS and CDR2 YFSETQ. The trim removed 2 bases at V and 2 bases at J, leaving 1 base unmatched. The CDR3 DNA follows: TGCGCCAGCAGCTTCCAGGGGGCCTACGAGCAGTACTTC. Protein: CASSFQGAYEQYF.

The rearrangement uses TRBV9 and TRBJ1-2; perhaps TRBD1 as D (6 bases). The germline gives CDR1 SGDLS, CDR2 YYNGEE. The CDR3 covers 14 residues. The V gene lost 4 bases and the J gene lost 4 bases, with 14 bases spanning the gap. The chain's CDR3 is CASSPARQVYGYTF. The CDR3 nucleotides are TGTGCCAGCAGCCCTGCCCGACAGGTCTATGGCTACACCTTC.

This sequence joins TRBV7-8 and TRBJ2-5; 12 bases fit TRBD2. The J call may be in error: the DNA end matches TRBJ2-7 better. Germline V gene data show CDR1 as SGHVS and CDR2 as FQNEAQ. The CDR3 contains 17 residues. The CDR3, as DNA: TGTGCCAGCAGCTTCGCCCGACTAGCGGGAGTATCCTACGAGCAGTACTTC. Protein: CASSFARLAGVSYEQYF.

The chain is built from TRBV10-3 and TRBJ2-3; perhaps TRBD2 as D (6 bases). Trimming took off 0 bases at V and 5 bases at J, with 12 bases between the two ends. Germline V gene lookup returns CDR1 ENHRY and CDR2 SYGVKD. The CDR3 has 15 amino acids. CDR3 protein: CAISESVGGEDTQYF. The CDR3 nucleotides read TGTGCCATCAGTGAGTCGGTGGGGGGAGAAGATACGCAGTATTTT.

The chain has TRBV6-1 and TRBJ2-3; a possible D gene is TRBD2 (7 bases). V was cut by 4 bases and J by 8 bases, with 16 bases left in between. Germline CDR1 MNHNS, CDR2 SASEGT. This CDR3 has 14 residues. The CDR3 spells CASSVSGGGGTQYF. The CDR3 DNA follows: TGTGCCAGCAGTGTATCGGGGGGAGGGGGTACGCAGTATTTT.

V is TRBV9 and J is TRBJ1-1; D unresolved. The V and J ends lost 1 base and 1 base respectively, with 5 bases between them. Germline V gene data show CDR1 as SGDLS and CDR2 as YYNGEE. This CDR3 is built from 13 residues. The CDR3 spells CASSVFGNTEAFF. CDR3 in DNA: TGTGCCAGCAGCGTATTCGGGAACACTGAAGCTTTCTTT.